Described below is a single T cell receptor beta chain sequence and its context. Its target antigen remains unknown. Per-base quality was not reported, and no clone a single base away is much larger than it. The library was made by 5' RACE. The sample was run on an Illumina HiSeq 2500. A second roughly 6 to 12 cycle PCR used a sample-barcoded 5' primer and a J-beta primer mix. A unique molecular identifier was introduced onto each TCR beta cDNA molecule by a template-switch 5' adaptor carrying 12 random nucleotides. Each sample yielded at least 3 million CDR3-containing paired-end reads. The Mint cDNA synthesis kit, primed by a TRBC-specific oligonucleotide, was used to synthesize first-strand cDNA from all RNA. All cDNA was treated with uracil-DNA glycosylase and then went through a first 18-cycle PCR with the universal primers M1SS and BC2_uni_R. Concerning the study's data processing: Each sample was normalized by randomly selecting 1 million high-quality reads, each carrying a distinct molecular identifier. Reads sharing molecular identifiers were discarded rather than binned into consensus sequences. MiTCR, run with a Q25 quality threshold and the strictest error-elimination algorithm, handled CDR3 identification, clonotype clustering and error correction. A nonparametric unseen species model with Euler transformation was used to estimate lower-bound total TCR beta diversity. TCRdb took the public reads, trimmed them with fastp at Q25, ran MiXCR for clone calling and kept in-frame beta chains. CDR3 protein sequences are deduplicated, and each keeps its most common genes and DNA. None of the V and J calls come from the authors' own analysis; TCRdb made them. For this sample the table gives approximately 690,000 distinct CDR3 sequences, of which roughly 41% were detected only once. 30% of the sample comes from the top ten.

This entry belongs to a study of blood T cells in healthy people across ages (dated by TCRdb to between 2014 and 2016). Background on the whole study: In model experiments, template switching captured roughly one uniquely barcoded TCR beta cDNA molecule for every two T cells. To track age-related changes in TCR beta repertoire diversity, the study relied on deep sequencing normalized with unique cDNA molecular identifiers. Four age groups were formed from the donors: young (average 16 years), middle-aged (approximately 39), aged (around 62) and long-lived (82). To avoid experimental bias, donors of different ages were distributed randomly across sequencing lanes. Two additional independent replicas of 1 million unique cDNA reads from the same blood draw were analyzed for two donors (one aged 18 to 30 and one aged 80 or older). Points the paper makes about the study in general: Observed TCR beta diversity per million T cells fell roughly linearly with age, and a significant reduction was already apparent by age roughly 40. Compared with the aged group, the long-lived group had more naive CD4+ T cells, fewer expanded clones and increased TCR diversity, suggesting age selection. Estimates of total diversity based on one million sequenced T cells were regarded as lower bounds and as underestimates. The percentage of naive T cells measured by flow cytometry correlated strongly with observed TCR beta diversity. Because donor CMV infection status was unknown, age-related changes in expanded clonotypes were potentially confounded. Bulk unsorted PBMC profiling prevented conclusive comparison of naive and antigen-experienced compartments.

Systemically healthy Caucasian individuals from Russia, 39 in total and aged roughly 6 to 90 years, were included as donors. Each donor gave ten milliliters of peripheral blood, drawn into EDTA-treated Vacutainer tubes. Ficoll-Paque density-gradient centrifugation was used to isolate PBMCs, with at least 7 million obtained per sample. Total RNA was extracted from PBMCs with Trizol reagent, with at least 5.5 micrograms obtained per sample. The percentages of naive CD45RAhigh/CD27high T cells were determined by flow cytometry on a PBMC aliquot from every donor. As encoded in the germline V gene, CDR1 is LGHNT while CDR2 is FRNRAP. Reading from cysteine to phenylalanine, the CDR3 counts 20 amino acids. The kept DNA is CDR3 alone, 60 bases in frame from the first base. Trimmed from V: 7 bases; trimmed from J: 1 base; junction bases lacking a gene match: 15.

Sequenced material: blood. The chain was built from TRBV12-5 and TRBJ2-3, with 15 junctional bases fitting TRBD2. The clonotype was recovered from an elderly man in good health. The CDR3 sequence is CASAPWGLAGGSLGTDTQYF. The sequenced DNA is TGTGCTAGTGCCCCTTGGGGACTAGCGGGGGGCTCCCTGGGCACAGATACGCAGTATTTT.